This T cell receptor beta chain was obtained from a study of blood T cell repertoires in COVID-19. Across the whole study: T cells, B-cell-depleted T cells, or PBMCs supplied cDNA or gDNA.

Here immunoSEQ multiplex PCR was the method, and the copy in TCRdb shows in-frame clones only, minus some. Counted here are more than 200,000 clones, roughly 86% occurring once; the ten biggest clones make up around 0.67%. This CDR3 is 15 amino acids long. Germline assignment: CDR1 LGHNA and CDR2 YSLEER. The germline V and J ends were trimmed by 1 base and 6 bases, with 16 bases remaining between them. This TCR was sampled from a human donor in a cohort sampled during active COVID-19. V is TRBV4-3 and J is TRBJ2-7, with D maybe TRBD2 (6 bases). The source material was peripheral blood. CDR3 DNA sequence: TGCGCCAGCAGCCAAGGTCGCCAGGGAGGAGTCGAGCAGTACTTC. This codes for CASSQGRQGGVEQYF.